The 18 T cell receptor beta chains listed next were all sequenced from one sample in a study of OX40 agonist ivuxolimab in advanced cancers. Repertoires were generated with immunoSEQ multiplex PCR, while TCRdb's copy carries only in-frame clones and drops some. The sample contains more than 50,000 clones, about 85% of which appear only once. The input for sequencing was CD4+ or CD8+ T cells sorted from blood, taken in a trial of the OX40 agonist ivuxolimab. Receptors were obtained from an adult with an advanced solid tumor such as melanoma, head and neck, liver or kidney cancer.

This chain connects TRBV6-1 to TRBJ2-2; maybe TRBD2 (6 bases). The V gene's germline CDR1 is MNHNS and CDR2 SASEGT. The CDR3 loop spans 15 amino acids. Trimming took 7 bases from V and 5 from J, leaving 17 bases between them. The CDR3 region has the DNA TGTGCCAGCAAGCTTTCCGGGACTGGGACCGGGGAGCTGTTTTTT. Translated, it gives CASKLSGTGTGELFF.

The rearrangement links TRBV7-2 to TRBJ2-7; D call uncertain. The CDR3 is made up of 14 amino acids. V lost 2 bases and J 0 bases, leaving 8 bases between the germline ends. From germline, CDR1 is SGHTA and CDR2 FQGNSA. The CDR3 region is CASSLIVVSYEQYF. The CDR3 region has the DNA TGTGCCAGCAGCTTAATTGTGGTCTCCTACGAGCAGTACTTC.

This clone was seen a single time. V is TRBV6-6 and J is TRBJ1-2; D unclear. In germline, CDR1 is MNHNY, CDR2 SVGAGI (reference sequence). Trimming cost V 0 bases and J 8 bases, with 7 bases left between them. The CDR3 spans 12 residues. The CDR3 is CASSYSNGGYTF. CDR3 DNA: TGTGCCAGCAGTTACTCGAACGGGGGCTACACCTTC.

The V call is TRBV28, the J call TRBJ1-1, with D tentatively TRBD1 (5 bases). This CDR3 has 12 amino acids. Germline V lookup: CDR1 MDHEN, CDR2 SYDVKM. Trimming removed 4 bases at V and 6 bases at J, with 9 bases between. CDR3 DNA: TGTGCCAGCAGTTGGGACGGGGCTGAAGCTTTCTTT. It is translated as CASSWDGAEAFF.

This rearrangement joins TRBV7-9 to TRBJ2-3; the D is unclear. Germline assignment: CDR1 SEHNR and CDR2 FQNEAQ (reference sequence). With 5 bases removed from V and 5 bases from J, the gap between germline ends came to 5 bases. The CDR3 runs 11 residues. The CDR3 DNA is TGTGCCAGCAGCCGCGGAGATACGCAGTATTTT. This codes for CASSRGDTQYF. Together with reference TRBV7-9 and TRBJ2-3, the CDR3 gives the full variable domain: DTGVSQNPRHKITKRGQNVTFRCDPISEHNRLYWYRQTLGQGPEFLTYFQNEAQLEKSRLLSDRFSAERPKGSFSTLEIQRTEQGDSAMYLCASSRGDTQYFGPGTRLTVL.

The gene calls are TRBV2 and TRBJ1-1; no clear D gene. Trimming cost V 2 bases and J 2 bases, with 12 bases left between them. The length of the CDR3 is 15 residues. CDR1 and CDR2 from the germline V gene are SNHLY and FYNNEI. The CDR3 sequence is CASSEFEEINTEAFF. CDR3 DNA: TGTGCCAGCAGTGAATTCGAGGAGATTAACACTGAAGCTTTCTTT. The full variable domain, in which reference TRBV2 and TRBJ1-1 provide the parts outside the CDR3, is EPEVTQTPSHQVTQMGQEVILRCVPISNHLYFYWYRQILGQKVEFLVSFYNNEISEKSEIFDDQFSVERPDGSNFTLKIRSTKLEDSAMYFCASSEFEEINTEAFFGQGTRLTVV.

This sequence joins TRBV5-4 and TRBJ1-1; TRBD1 aligns across 9 bases. The CDR3 has 16 amino acids. The germline CDR1 and CDR2 sequences are SGHNT and YYREEE (reference sequence). The ends lost 0 bases at V and 0 bases at J; junction bases unmatched: 3. In nucleotides, the CDR3 is TGTGCCAGCAGCTTGGGCGGGACAGGGTTGAACACTGAAGCTTTCTTT. It specifies CASSLGGTGLNTEAFF.

The rearrangement uses TRBV10-3 and TRBJ2-3; 10 bases fit TRBD2. The CDR3 is made up of 16 amino acids. Germline V gene sequence: CDR1 ENHRY, CDR2 SYGVKD. The V gene end was trimmed by 4 bases and the J gene end by 5 bases; junction bases not matched to a gene: 9. In DNA form, the CDR3 reads TGTGCCATCAGTGGACAGCGGGAGGGCCTCGGAGATACGCAGTATTTT. Translated: CAISGQREGLGDTQYF.

The chain is built from TRBV11-3 and TRBJ2-5; possible D gene TRBD1, 7 bases. Germline-derived CDR1 and CDR2 are SGHNT and YENEEA. V lost 5 bases and J 0 bases, leaving 19 bases between the germline ends. The CDR3 is 17 amino acids. The CDR3 bases are TGTGCCAGCAGCCGTCGGCAGGGGGGCAGCCACCAAGAGACCCAGTACTTC. Translation: CASSRRQGGSHQETQYF. Using reference TRBV11-3 and TRBJ2-5 for the parts outside the CDR3, the full variable domain is EAGVVQSPRYKIIEKKQPVAFWCNPISGHNTLYWYLQNLGQGPELLIRYENEEAVDDSQLPKDRFSAERLKGVDSTLKIQPAELGDSAVYLCASSRRQGGSHQETQYFGPGTRLLVL.

This clone has just one count. The chain couples TRBV5-6 to TRBJ2-7, with D perhaps TRBD1 (5 bases). Germline CDR1 reads SGHDT; CDR2 reads YYEEEE. The germline V and J ends were trimmed by 3 bases and 7 bases, with 14 bases remaining between them. The CDR3 has 13 residues. The CDR3 coding sequence is TGTGCCAGCAGCTGGACAAATAGGCCTGAGCAGTACTTC. Its protein is CASSWTNRPEQYF.

The rearrangement links TRBV6-1 to TRBJ2-7; D is perhaps TRBD1 (6 bases). V was cut by 5 bases and J by 2 bases, with 10 bases left in between. Germline lookup yields CDR1 MNHNS and CDR2 SASEGT. There are 13 residues in the CDR3. CDR3 residues: CASSLNRAYEQYF. DNA for the CDR3: TGTGCCAGCAGTTTGAACAGGGCCTACGAGCAGTACTTC.

This sequence joins TRBV6-6 and TRBJ2-2; a weak D match, TRBD2 (6 bases). V was shortened by 2 bases and J by 4 bases, with 14 bases between the two germline ends. Germline-derived CDR1 and CDR2 are MNHNY and SVGAGI (reference sequence). The CDR3 sequence is 16 residues long. CDR3 residues: CASSYVPGAGTGELFF. CDR3 DNA: TGTGCCAGCAGTTACGTCCCGGGAGCGGGCACCGGGGAGCTGTTTTTT.

The gene calls are TRBV13 and TRBJ2-2; the match to TRBD2 covers 8 bases. Trimming removed 5 bases from V and 7 bases from J; junction bases left unmatched: 6. The CDR3 totals 14 residues. Germline loops: CDR1 PRHDT, CDR2 FYEKMQ (reference sequence). The CDR3 DNA reads as TGTGCCAGCAGCCTCAGCGGGAGTATCGGGGAGCTGTTTTTT. As protein: CASSLSGSIGELFF.

The chain recombines TRBV5-8 with TRBJ2-1; D is unclear. Deletions cut 0 bases from V and 4 bases from J, with 14 bases between. Germline CDR1 SGHTS, CDR2 YDEGEE. The CDR3 has 16 residues. The CDR3 DNA reads as TGTGCCAGCAGCTTGGGGCGAGAGGCGGTTTACAATGAGCAGTTCTTC. The encoded protein is CASSLGREAVYNEQFF.

The chain carries TRBV21-1 and TRBJ2-2; the D call in the table, TRBD1, was not verified against the DNA. TRBV21-1 is tagged as a pseudogene. This CDR3 contains 24 residues. This chain's CDR3 is CARGRNDQGPSPRDQVVYTGELFF. The CDR3 DNA reads TGTGCCAGAGGACGTAATGACCAGGGCCCCTCCCCCAGGGATCAAGTGGTATACACCGGGGAGCTGTTTTTT.

The chain combines TRBV6-5 with TRBJ1-5; the match to TRBD1 covers 8 bases. The V gene's germline CDR1 is MNHEY and CDR2 SVGAGI. This CDR3 region has 15 residues. J lost 3 bases, V lost 6 bases, and 7 bases had no gene match. CDR3 in amino acids: CASRAGQGVNQPQHF. CDR3 bases: TGTGCCAGCAGGGCCGGACAGGGAGTCAATCAGCCCCAGCATTTT.

This clone turned up a few times. Additional DNA sequences in this sample encode the identical CDR3. The gene calls are TRBV13 and TRBJ2-7; D is unresolved. V gave up 3 bases and J gave up 5 bases, with 11 bases separating them. This CDR3 is built from 13 residues. The germline gives CDR1 PRHDT, CDR2 FYEKMQ (reference sequence). The CDR3, as DNA: TGTGCCAGCAGCTTCCTGTCCCGGAACGAGCAGTACTTC. Its protein is CASSFLSRNEQYF.

The rearrangement uses TRBV13 and TRBJ1-2, with D perhaps TRBD1 (6 bases). Trimming took 5 bases from V and 4 from J, leaving 14 bases between them. CDR1 is PRHDT and CDR2 is FYEKMQ in the germline V gene (reference sequence). CDR3 length equals 14 residues. Here the CDR3 reads CASSPGQGSYGYTF. The CDR3 coding sequence is TGTGCCAGCAGCCCCGGGCAGGGGAGCTATGGCTACACCTTC.